These T cell receptor beta chains were read from a single sample in a study of blood T cells in healthy people across ages. TCRdb re-derived calls from the 5' RACE reads in MiXCR, one entry per CDR3 protein. Altogether hundreds of thousands of distinct CDR3 sequences are present, approximately 40% being singletons, with the ten largest covering around 30%. The sample consisted of blood. Receptors were obtained from a man at least 80 years old in good health. CDR3s include the opening cysteine and the closing phenylalanine or tryptophan. Each record gives: J gene, clone size, CDR3 length, V gene, D gene, CDR3 protein, CDR3 DNA. The D gene is left open where the match is weak. Rows may omit the clone size; those that give it use once, few, many or a size class.

J: TRBJ2-5
size: NA
length: 15
V: TRBV30
D: NA
CDR3: CAWSRDRSTGETQYF
DNA: TGTGCCTGGAGCCGGGACCGTTCTACGGGAGAGACCCAGTACTTC

J: TRBJ2-1
size: NA
length: 16
V: TRBV10-2
D: NA
CDR3: CASAHAGTASYNEQFF
DNA: TGCGCCAGCGCCCACGCCGGGACGGCCTCCTACAATGAGCAGTTCTTC

J: TRBJ2-7
size: NA
length: 14
V: TRBV6-1
D: NA
CDR3: CASSLMTGAYEQYF
DNA: TGTGCCAGCAGTTTAATGACAGGCGCCTACGAGCAGTACTTC

J: TRBJ2-4
size: NA
length: 14
V: TRBV3-1
D: NA
CDR3: CASSGRVAKNIQYF
DNA: TGTGCCAGCAGCGGACGGGTAGCCAAAAACATTCAGTACTTC

J: TRBJ2-4
size: NA
length: 14
V: TRBV6-4
D: NA
CDR3: CASSAEGTSGVQYF
DNA: TGTGCCAGCAGTGCCGAAGGGACGTCCGGCGTTCAGTACTTC

J: TRBJ2-1
size: once
length: 15
V: TRBV5-1
D: NA
CDR3: CAGSPVGAVDNEQFF
DNA: TGCGCCGGCAGCCCCGTTGGAGCGGTGGACAATGAGCAGTTCTTC

J: TRBJ1-5
size: few
length: 16
V: TRBV5-1
D: NA
CDR3: CASSPQGRGGNQPQHF
DNA: TGCGCCAGCAGCCCACAGGGTCGCGGGGGCAATCAGCCCCAGCATTTT

J: TRBJ2-5
size: few
length: 15
V: TRBV15
D: NA
CDR3: CATSRGNTGKETQYF
DNA: TGTGCCACCAGCAGAGGCAATACAGGGAAAGAGACCCAGTACTTC

J: TRBJ2-3
size: few
length: 15
V: TRBV5-1
D: NA
CDR3: CASKSETGRTDTQYF
DNA: TGCGCCAGCAAATCTGAAACAGGGCGAACAGATACGCAGTATTTT

J: TRBJ1-4
size: NA
length: 15
V: TRBV6-6
D: TRBD1
CDR3: CASSYGGQGSEKLFF
DNA: TGTGCCAGCAGTTACGGGGGACAGGGGTCTGAAAAACTGTTTTTT

J: TRBJ2-7
size: NA
length: 10
V: TRBV10-2
D: NA
CDR3: CASNRPERYF
DNA: TGCGCCAGCAACCGACCCGAGCGGTACTTC

J: TRBJ2-7
size: NA
length: 13
V: TRBV24-1
D: NA
CDR3: CATSEAGWGEQYF
DNA: TGTGCCACCAGTGAGGCGGGCTGGGGCGAGCAGTACTTC

J: TRBJ2-5
size: few
length: 15
V: TRBV21-1
D: NA
CDR3: CASSPTRTRQETQYF
DNA: TGTGCCAGCAGCCCTACGAGGACAAGACAAGAGACCCAGTACTTC

J: TRBJ2-1
size: once
length: 14
V: TRBV20-1
D: TRBD2
CDR3: CSARLAGVNNEQFF
DNA: TGCAGTGCTAGACTAGCGGGGGTAAACAATGAGCAGTTCTTC

J: TRBJ2-1
size: NA
length: 15
V: TRBV5-1
D: TRBD1
CDR3: CASSQRQGFMNEQFF
DNA: TGCGCCAGCAGCCAAAGACAGGGGTTCATGAATGAGCAGTTCTTC

J: TRBJ2-3
size: NA
length: 14
V: TRBV20-1
D: TRBD2
CDR3: CSAGHGGGADTQYF
DNA: TGCAGTGCGGGGCATGGGGGGGGGGCAGATACGCAGTATTTT

J: TRBJ2-7
size: many
length: 13
V: TRBV29-1
D: TRBD1
CDR3: CSVETGSKDEQYF
DNA: TGCAGCGTTGAGACAGGGAGTAAGGACGAGCAGTACTTC

J: TRBJ1-6
size: NA
length: 15
V: TRBV7-9
D: TRBD1
CDR3: CASSPPGQINSPLHF
DNA: TGTGCCAGCAGCCCACCGGGACAGATAAATTCACCCCTCCACTTT

J: TRBJ1-4
size: NA
length: 13
V: TRBV4-3
D: NA
CDR3: CASSQGVGEKLFF
DNA: TGCGCCAGCAGCCAGGGAGTTGGTGAAAAACTGTTTTTT

J: TRBJ2-1
size: NA
length: 14
V: TRBV12-3/TRBV12-4
D: NA
CDR3: CASSLRNSYNEQFF
DNA: TGTGCCAGCAGCCTACGGAACTCCTACAATGAGCAGTTCTTC

J: TRBJ2-7
size: few
length: 14
V: TRBV27
D: NA
CDR3: CASSLGLASSSQYF
DNA: TGTGCCAGCAGTTTAGGTTTGGCTTCCTCGAGCCAGTACTTC

J: TRBJ2-7
size: many
length: 12
V: TRBV28
D: NA
CDR3: CASSFSYYEQYF
DNA: TGTGCCAGCAGTTTCTCCTACTACGAGCAGTACTTC

J: TRBJ1-6
size: few
length: 15
V: TRBV12-3/TRBV12-4
D: TRBD1
CDR3: CASSSQTRDRDTLHF
DNA: TGTGCCAGCAGTTCACAGACGAGGGACAGGGATACCCTCCACTTT

J: TRBJ2-1
size: NA
length: 14
V: TRBV4-1
D: NA
CDR3: CASSQDPFKETQFF
DNA: TGCGCCAGCAGCCAAGATCCATTCAAAGAGACCCAGTTCTTC

J: TRBJ1-2
size: NA
length: 15
V: TRBV20-1
D: NA
CDR3: CSARDSTQPSYGYTF
DNA: TGCAGTGCTAGAGATTCGACGCAACCGTCCTATGGCTACACCTTC

J: TRBJ2-3
size: few
length: 16
V: TRBV20-1
D: NA
CDR3: CSASTRGVGGTDTQYF
DNA: TGCAGTGCTAGTACCAGGGGAGTTGGTGGCACAGATACGCAGTATTTT

J: TRBJ2-5
size: once
length: 12
V: TRBV20-1
D: NA
CDR3: CSAAGTKETQYF
DNA: TGCAGTGCTGCCGGGACCAAAGAGACCCAGTACTTC

J: TRBJ2-1
size: few
length: 15
V: TRBV7-6
D: NA
CDR3: CASSLSGSRRHEQFF
DNA: TGTGCCAGCAGCTTATCCGGGTCAAGACGGCATGAGCAGTTCTTC

J: TRBJ2-1
size: NA
length: 16
V: TRBV5-1
D: TRBD2
CDR3: CASSLGNSGDYNEQFF
DNA: TGCGCCAGCAGCTTGGGGAACAGCGGGGACTACAATGAGCAGTTCTTC

J: TRBJ2-3
size: NA
length: 15
V: TRBV20-1
D: TRBD2
CDR3: CSAKTSSGVTDTQYF
DNA: TGCAGTGCAAAGACGTCCAGCGGGGTTACAGATACGCAGTATTTT

J: TRBJ2-1
size: once
length: 14
V: TRBV3-1
D: NA
CDR3: CASSQGGGRGEQFF
DNA: TGTGCCAGCAGCCAAGGGGGAGGCCGTGGTGAGCAGTTCTTC

J: TRBJ2-1
size: few
length: 13
V: TRBV6-2/TRBV6-3
D: NA
CDR3: CASRTGSRYEQFF
DNA: TGTGCCAGCAGAACAGGGTCACGATATGAGCAGTTCTTC

J: TRBJ2-1
size: NA
length: 14
V: TRBV5-1
D: TRBD2
CDR3: CASSLSGGQETQFF
DNA: TGCGCCAGCAGCCTCTCGGGGGGGCAAGAGACCCAGTTCTTC

J: TRBJ2-3
size: NA
length: 16
V: TRBV3-1
D: NA
CDR3: CASSQSPSEGTDTQYF
DNA: TGTGCCAGCAGCCAATCGCCTAGCGAGGGAACAGATACGCAGTATTTT

J: TRBJ2-7
size: NA
length: 13
V: TRBV28
D: NA
CDR3: CATEGRTTYEQYF
DNA: TGTGCCACCGAAGGGCGGACAACCTACGAGCAGTACTTC

J: TRBJ2-1
size: few
length: 12
V: TRBV6-2/TRBV6-3
D: TRBD2
CDR3: CASSLLAREQFF
DNA: TGTGCCAGCAGTCTACTAGCGCGTGAGCAGTTCTTC

J: TRBJ1-2
size: few
length: 14
V: TRBV7-9
D: NA
CDR3: CASSLVATDYGYTF
DNA: TGTGCCAGCAGCCTAGTAGCGACGGACTATGGCTACACCTTC

J: TRBJ1-1
size: few
length: 13
V: TRBV10-3
D: NA
CDR3: CAISESGQTEAFF
DNA: TGTGCCATCAGTGAATCTGGACAGACTGAAGCTTTCTTT

J: TRBJ1-5
size: many
length: 12
V: TRBV20-1
D: NA
CDR3: CSATGGNQPQHF
DNA: TGCAGTGCTACGGGGGGAAATCAGCCCCAGCATTTT

J: TRBJ2-5
size: few
length: 16
V: TRBV20-1
D: NA
CDR3: CSARDPTGAGWETQYF
DNA: TGCAGTGCTAGAGATCCCACCGGGGCGGGGTGGGAGACCCAGTACTTC

J: TRBJ2-7
size: NA
length: 16
V: TRBV7-9
D: TRBD1
CDR3: CASSLGQVQGTYEQYF
DNA: TGTGCCAGCAGCTTGGGACAGGTCCAGGGGACCTACGAGCAGTACTTC

J: TRBJ2-5
size: few
length: 13
V: TRBV5-1
D: NA
CDR3: CASKPGTQETQYF
DNA: TGCGCCAGCAAACCCGGAACGCAAGAGACCCAGTACTTC

J: TRBJ2-4
size: NA
length: 16
V: TRBV6-6
D: TRBD1
CDR3: CASSTGQGLAKNIQYF
DNA: TGTGCCAGCAGTACCGGACAGGGCTTAGCCAAAAACATTCAGTACTTC

J: TRBJ2-7
size: NA
length: 15
V: TRBV28
D: TRBD2
CDR3: CASSLRAGGSYEQYF
DNA: TGTGCCAGCAGTCTTCGAGCGGGAGGGTCCTACGAGCAGTACTTC

J: TRBJ2-7
size: NA
length: 15
V: TRBV5-1
D: TRBD1
CDR3: CASSDAGGVTYEQYF
DNA: TGCGCCAGCAGCGATGCAGGGGGTGTAACCTACGAGCAGTACTTC

J: TRBJ2-7
size: once
length: 15
V: TRBV25-1
D: NA
CDR3: CASSEYLAGSDEQYF
DNA: TGTGCCAGCAGTGAATATTTGGCCGGCTCCGACGAGCAGTACTTC

J: TRBJ1-5
size: NA
length: 14
V: TRBV7-6
D: NA
CDR3: CASSLRAANQPQHF
DNA: TGTGCCAGCAGCCTCCGAGCGGCCAATCAGCCCCAGCATTTT

J: TRBJ2-5
size: NA
length: 15
V: TRBV6-2/TRBV6-3
D: NA
CDR3: CASSYGTAVQETQYF
DNA: TGTGCCAGCAGTTACGGGACGGCGGTACAGGAGACCCAGTACTTC

J: TRBJ2-5
size: NA
length: 16
V: TRBV7-2
D: NA
CDR3: CASSLVPLAPQETQYF
DNA: TGTGCCAGCAGCTTAGTCCCTCTAGCGCCCCAAGAGACCCAGTACTTC

J: TRBJ2-6
size: few
length: 15
V: TRBV6-6
D: NA
CDR3: CASSAAGSGANVLTF
DNA: TGTGCCAGCAGTGCCGCCGGCTCAGGGGCCAACGTCCTGACTTTC

J: TRBJ1-2
size: few
length: 13
V: TRBV7-9
D: NA
CDR3: CASRGTGLYGYTF
DNA: TGTGCCAGCCGAGGAACAGGCCTCTATGGCTACACCTTC